The 23 T cell receptor beta chains below all came from one sample that was sequenced in a study of OX40 agonist ivuxolimab in advanced cancers. Generated by immunoSEQ multiplex PCR, the TCRdb table keeps only in-frame clones and is missing some. The sample gives some 86,000 clones, 90% to 95% of which show up once; 8.5% to 10% is in the top ten. The sequencing used CD4+ or CD8+ T cells sorted from blood, collected in a trial of the OX40 agonist ivuxolimab. These receptors were collected from an adult with an advanced solid tumor such as melanoma, head and neck, liver or kidney cancer.

The chain employs TRBV9 and TRBJ2-7; D ambiguous. In germline, CDR1 is SGDLS, CDR2 YYNGEE. This CDR3 has 14 residues. Trimming left V 0 bases short and J 0 bases short, with 7 bases between. CDR3 bases: TGTGCCAGCAGCGTAGCCGGGTTCTCCTACGAGCAGTACTTC. It specifies CASSVAGFSYEQYF.

The chain employs TRBV11-2 and TRBJ2-7, with a weak D call TRBD1 (5 bases). The CDR3 consists of 12 residues. Germline-derived CDR1 and CDR2 are SGHAT and FQNNGV. V gave up 5 bases and J gave up 9 bases, with 14 bases separating them. CDR3 residues: CASSEGVLMQYF. CDR3 DNA sequence: TGTGCCAGCAGCGAAGGGGTATTGATGCAGTACTTC.

The rearrangement uses TRBV27 and TRBJ1-3; 8 bases map to TRBD1. This CDR3 region has 16 residues. After removal of 6 bases from V and 0 bases from J, the junction contained 7 bases not matched to a gene. The germline gives CDR1 MNHEY, CDR2 SMNVEV (reference sequence). The CDR3 reads CASSPAGGFSGNTIYF. The CDR3 coding sequence is TGTGCCAGCAGCCCTGCAGGGGGCTTCTCTGGAAACACCATATATTTT.

The chain joins TRBV27 to TRBJ2-1; the D gene is possibly TRBD2 (5 bases). Trimming left V 0 bases short and J 7 bases short, with 13 bases between. The germline V gene has CDR1 MNHEY and CDR2 SMNVEV (reference sequence). CDR3 size: 15 residues. The DNA for the CDR3 is TGTGCCAGCAGTTTATCAGGCACCGGGGAAAATGAGCAGTTCTTC. Amino acid sequence: CASSLSGTGENEQFF.

This clone was counted between two and nine times. The gene calls are TRBV7-6 and TRBJ1-5; tentatively, D is TRBD1 (5 bases). This CDR3 is built from 15 residues. V lost 1 base and J lost 2, with 9 bases in between. From germline, CDR1 is SGHVS and CDR2 FNYEAQ. This chain's CDR3 is CASSLEGVGNQPQHF. In nucleotides, the CDR3 is TGTGCCAGCAGCTTAGAAGGGGTTGGCAATCAGCCCCAGCATTTT.

The genes are TRBV7-9 and TRBJ1-1, with D possibly being TRBD1 (5 bases). Trimming cost V 5 bases and J 3 bases, with 13 bases left between them. CDR3 size: 14 residues. From germline, CDR1 is SEHNR and CDR2 FQNEAQ (reference sequence). The CDR3 here is CASSPRLGDTEAFF. CDR3 bases: TGTGCCAGCAGCCCGCGGTTGGGGGACACTGAAGCTTTCTTT. The whole variable domain, filled in from reference TRBV7-9 and TRBJ1-1, reads DTGVSQNPRHKITKRGQNVTFRCDPISEHNRLYWYRQTLGQGPEFLTYFQNEAQLEKSRLLSDRFSAERPKGSFSTLEIQRTEQGDSAMYLCASSPRLGDTEAFFGQGTRLTVV.

The chain couples TRBV27 to TRBJ1-5; D not resolved. Germline CDR1 MNHEY, CDR2 SMNVEV (reference sequence). The CDR3 totals 17 residues. Trimming pared 1 base from V and 0 bases from J, leaving 13 bases between. CDR3 residues: CASSLYPPVDSNQPQHF. The CDR3 DNA follows: TGTGCCAGCAGTTTATACCCCCCCGTTGATAGCAATCAGCCCCAGCATTTT.

The genes are TRBV5-6 and TRBJ2-7; D remains unclear. CDR1 is SGHDT, CDR2 YYEEEE, per germline. The CDR3 sequence is 12 residues long. V shed 6 bases and J shed 5 bases, with 12 bases lying between them. The CDR3 DNA follows: TGTGCCAGCACCGCCGGATCCCACGAGCAGTACTTC. Translated: CASTAGSHEQYF.

The chain uses TRBV19 and TRBJ2-3, with a tentative D call TRBD2 (5 bases). The CDR3 totals 19 residues. The germline V and J ends were trimmed by 3 bases and 6 bases, with 28 bases remaining between them. Germline CDR1 is LNHDA and CDR2 is SQIVND (reference sequence). The CDR3 region has the DNA TGTGCCAGTAGTATTTTGATCCGAGGGCCACGCGGGCCAGCTGATACGCAGTATTTT. It is translated as CASSILIRGPRGPADTQYF.

This chain joins TRBV5-6 and TRBJ1-1, with D uncertain. The CDR3 totals 15 residues. Deletions cut 0 bases from V and 4 bases from J, with 13 bases between. Germline V gene lookup returns CDR1 SGHDT and CDR2 YYEEEE. CDR3 protein: CASSLVTWPGTEAFF. In DNA form, the CDR3 reads TGTGCCAGCAGCTTGGTGACCTGGCCCGGCACTGAAGCTTTCTTT.

The genes are TRBV28 and TRBJ1-1, with D uncertain. In germline, CDR1 is MDHEN, CDR2 SYDVKM. CDR3 length: 13 residues. Trimming took 3 bases from V and 3 from J, leaving 8 bases between them. CDR3 DNA: TGTGCCAGCAGTTTCTCGGGGTACACTGAAGCTTTCTTT. It translates to CASSFSGYTEAFF.

The V gene is TRBV19, the J gene TRBJ2-1; 7 bases map to TRBD1. Germline CDR1 LNHDA, CDR2 SQIVND (reference sequence). The CDR3 has 13 amino acids. V dropped 3 bases and J dropped 4; count of bases not matched to a gene: 0. This CDR3 reads CASSMGQYNEQFF. The CDR3, as DNA: TGTGCCAGTAGTATGGGACAGTACAATGAGCAGTTCTTC. Using reference TRBV19 and TRBJ2-1 for the parts outside the CDR3, the full variable domain is DGGITQSPKYLFRKEGQNVTLSCEQNLNHDAMYWYRQDPGQGLRLIYYSQIVNDFQKGDIAEGYSVSREKKESFPLTVTSAQKNPTAFYLCASSMGQYNEQFFGPGTRLTVL.

The V gene is TRBV2, the J gene TRBJ2-3; D might be TRBD2 (6 bases). The CDR3 consists of 14 residues. Trimming removed 7 bases at V and 0 bases at J, with 11 bases between. The germline CDR1 and CDR2 sequences are SNHLY and FYNNEI. CDR3 loop: CASKEGISTDTQYF. The CDR3 DNA reads TGTGCCAGCAAGGAGGGGATAAGCACAGATACGCAGTATTTT. Full variable domain (missing parts from reference TRBV2 and TRBJ2-3): EPEVTQTPSHQVTQMGQEVILRCVPISNHLYFYWYRQILGQKVEFLVSFYNNEISEKSEIFDDQFSVERPDGSNFTLKIRSTKLEDSAMYFCASKEGISTDTQYFGPGTRLTVL.

The chain employs TRBV5-1 and TRBJ1-5; 9 nucleotides match TRBD1. This CDR3 contains 14 residues. V lost 9 bases to trimming and J lost 3 bases; unmatched junction nucleotides: 7. Germline CDR1 and CDR2: SGHRS and YFSETQ. The CDR3, as DNA: TGCGCCAAGCCGGGGACAGGGTCCAATCAGCCCCAGCATTTT. Its translation: CAKPGTGSNQPQHF.

This clone was seen just once. The chain recombines TRBV30 with TRBJ1-1; D is unresolved. The V and J ends lost 0 bases and 7 bases respectively, with 12 bases between them. Germline V gene sequence: CDR1 GTSNPN, CDR2 SVGIG (reference sequence). This CDR3 region has 13 residues. The CDR3 reads CAWSVFKGSEAFF. The CDR3 nucleotides are TGTGCCTGGAGTGTTTTTAAAGGGAGTGAAGCTTTCTTT.

This clone was seen only a few times. The rearrangement joins TRBV4-3 to TRBJ1-2, with a tentative D call TRBD1 (6 bases). This CDR3 has 15 residues. Trimming stripped 0 bases from V and 4 bases from J, with 12 bases between. The germline V gene has CDR1 LGHNA and CDR2 YSLEER. CDR3 region: CASSQEQGSTYGYTF. DNA for the CDR3: TGCGCCAGCAGCCAAGAACAGGGCAGTACCTATGGCTACACCTTC.

The rearrangement joins TRBV6-1 to TRBJ2-7; D is perhaps TRBD2 (5 bases). CDR1 is MNHNS, CDR2 SASEGT, per germline. Deletions cut 4 bases from V and 1 base from J, with 8 bases between. The CDR3 totals 13 residues. The CDR3: CASSVGESYEQYF. The CDR3 DNA sequence: TGTGCCAGCAGTGTGGGAGAGTCCTACGAGCAGTACTTC.

This sequence joins TRBV7-2 and TRBJ1-4, with TRBD1 as a possible D gene (5 bases). The CDR3 consists of 14 residues. The V gene's germline CDR1 is SGHTA and CDR2 FQGNSA. Trimming removed 7 bases at V and 7 bases at J, with 16 bases between. The CDR3 loop reads CASTDWGAGEKLFF. The CDR3 bases are TGTGCCAGCACCGATTGGGGCGCGGGTGAAAAACTGTTTTTT.

In DNA form, the CDR3 reads TGTGCCAGCAGTGAGTTGATCAGACCAAACACTGAAGCTTTCTTT. Residues: CASSELIRPNTEAFF. The V and J genes are TRBV2 and TRBJ1-1, with D unresolved. The germline V and J ends were trimmed by 3 bases and 2 bases, with 13 bases remaining between them. There are 15 residues in the CDR3. Per the germline V gene, CDR1 is SNHLY and CDR2 is FYNNEI.

The V gene is TRBV19, the J gene TRBJ2-7; D remains ambiguous. The CDR3 runs to 11 residues. The V end was cut by 5 bases, the J end by 5 bases, with 7 bases between. CDR1 and CDR2 (germline): LNHDA, SQIVND (reference sequence). This CDR3 is CASSLRNEQYF. Written as DNA, the CDR3 is TGTGCCAGTAGTTTAAGGAACGAGCAGTACTTC.

The genes are TRBV27 and TRBJ2-3; 14 bases match TRBD2. Germline CDR1 and CDR2: MNHEY and SMNVEV (reference sequence). CDR3 length equals 17 residues. V lost 4 bases and J lost 3; bases outside the gene matches: 6. CDR3 in DNA: TGTGCCAGCAGTTCGGGACTAGCGGGAGTCGGTACAGATACGCAGTATTTT. It is translated as CASSSGLAGVGTDTQYF.

V gene TRBV19 combines with J gene TRBJ2-2; D might be TRBD2 (6 bases). Germline V gene lookup returns CDR1 LNHDA and CDR2 SQIVND (reference sequence). The CDR3 is made up of 13 amino acids. With 4 bases removed from V and 7 bases from J, the gap between germline ends came to 10 bases. The CDR3 protein is CASSRDSSGELFF. CDR3 DNA sequence: TGTGCCAGTAGTAGGGACTCCAGCGGGGAGCTGTTTTTT. Together with reference TRBV19 and TRBJ2-2, the CDR3 gives the full variable domain: DGGITQSPKYLFRKEGQNVTLSCEQNLNHDAMYWYRQDPGQGLRLIYYSQIVNDFQKGDIAEGYSVSREKKESFPLTVTSAQKNPTAFYLCASSRDSSGELFFGEGSRLTVL.

This sequence joins TRBV7-9 and TRBJ1-6, with D perhaps TRBD1 (5 bases). Germline-derived CDR1 and CDR2 are SEHNR and FQNEAQ (reference sequence). The V end lost 4 bases, the J end lost 8 bases, and 18 bases lay between the germline ends. The CDR3 has 16 residues. CDR3 nucleotides: TGTGCCAGCAGCTCACCCCCGGCAGGGTTTGATTCACCCCTCCACTTT. This translates into CASSSPPAGFDSPLHF.